This T cell receptor (beta chain) was recovered during a study of control samples from healthy donors and cancer patients. The germline V gene encodes CDR1 SGHAT and CDR2 FQNNGV. Trimming stripped 6 bases from V and 1 base from J, with 13 bases between. The CDR3 runs 15 residues. The table came from immunoSEQ multiplex PCR; TCRdb's copy has only in-frame clones and leaves some out. The repertoire includes fewer than 500,000 clones, 90% of them detected once, and around 6.4% sits in the top ten. Sequencing input: PBMCs. The rearrangement joins TRBV11-2 to TRBJ2-1, with D maybe TRBD2 (6 bases). The sequence was collected from a man in his forties with head and neck cancer. CDR3 sequence: CASSLVAVSYNEQFF. CDR3 DNA sequence: TGTGCCAGCAGTTTGGTAGCGGTTTCCTACAATGAGCAGTTCTTC. Full variable domain (outside the CDR3, taken from reference TRBV11-2 and TRBJ2-1): EAGVAQSPRYKIIEKRQSVAFWCNPISGHATLYWYQQILGQGPKLLIQFQNNGVVDDSQLPKDRFSAERLKGVDSTLKIQPAKLEDSAVYLCASSLVAVSYNEQFFGPGTRLTVL.